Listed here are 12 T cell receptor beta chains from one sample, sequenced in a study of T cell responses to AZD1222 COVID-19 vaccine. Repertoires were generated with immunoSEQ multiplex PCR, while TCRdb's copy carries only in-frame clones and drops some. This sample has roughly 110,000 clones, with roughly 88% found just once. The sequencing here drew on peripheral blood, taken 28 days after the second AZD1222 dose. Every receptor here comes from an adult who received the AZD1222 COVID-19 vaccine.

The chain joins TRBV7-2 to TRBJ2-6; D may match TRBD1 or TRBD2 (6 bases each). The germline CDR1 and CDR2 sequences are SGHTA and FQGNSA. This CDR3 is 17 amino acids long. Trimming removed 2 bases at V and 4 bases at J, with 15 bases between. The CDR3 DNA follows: TGTGCCAGCAGCTTAACCGGGGGCCGTACCGGGGCCAACGTCCTGACTTTC. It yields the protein CASSLTGGRTGANVLTF.

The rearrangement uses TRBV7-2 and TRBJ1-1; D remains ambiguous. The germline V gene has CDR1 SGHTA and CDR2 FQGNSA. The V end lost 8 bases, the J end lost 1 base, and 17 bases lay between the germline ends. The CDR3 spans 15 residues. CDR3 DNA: TGTGCCAGCCGCCAACAGCGACACGGGAACACTGAAGCTTTCTTT. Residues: CASRQQRHGNTEAFF.

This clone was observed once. The CDR3 sequence is CASSPAGRVIGNTEAFF. The CDR3 coding sequence is TGCGCCAGCAGCCCGGCGGGACGGGTAATTGGGAACACTGAAGCTTTCTTT. The J gene is TRBJ1-1, the V gene TRBV5-1, with D possibly matching TRBD1 (5 bases). V shed 4 bases and J shed 1 base, with 20 bases lying between them. The CDR3 is 17 residues long. Germline CDR1 is SGHRS and CDR2 is YFSETQ.

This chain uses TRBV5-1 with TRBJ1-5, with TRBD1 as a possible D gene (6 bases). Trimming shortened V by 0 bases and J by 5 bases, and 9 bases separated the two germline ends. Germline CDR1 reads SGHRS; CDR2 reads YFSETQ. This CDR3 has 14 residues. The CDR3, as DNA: TGCGCCAGCAGCTTGGACAGGGCGGATCAGCCCCAGCATTTT. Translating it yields CASSLDRADQPQHF. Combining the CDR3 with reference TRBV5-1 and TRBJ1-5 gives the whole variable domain KAGVTQTPRYLIKTRGQQVTLSCSPISGHRSVSWYQQTPGQGLQFLFEYFSETQRNKGNFPGRFSGRQFSNSRSEMNVSTLELGDSALYLCASSLDRADQPQHFGDGTRLSIL.

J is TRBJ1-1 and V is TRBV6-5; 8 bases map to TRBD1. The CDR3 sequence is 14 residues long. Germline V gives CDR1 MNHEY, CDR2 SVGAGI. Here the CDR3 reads CVIGRQGLNTEAFF. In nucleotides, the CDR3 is TGTGTCATCGGGAGACAGGGGTTGAACACTGAAGCTTTCTTT.

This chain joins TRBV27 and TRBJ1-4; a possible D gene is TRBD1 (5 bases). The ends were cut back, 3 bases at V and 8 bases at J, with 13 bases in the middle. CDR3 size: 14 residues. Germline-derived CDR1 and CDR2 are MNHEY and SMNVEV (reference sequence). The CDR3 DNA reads TGTGCCAGCAGTTTTACCGGGACTCTCGAAAAACTGTTTTTT. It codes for CASSFTGTLEKLFF. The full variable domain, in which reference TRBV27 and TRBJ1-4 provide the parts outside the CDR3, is EAQVTQNPRYLITVTGKKLTVTCSQNMNHEYMSWYRQDPGLGLRQIYYSMNVEVTDKGDVPEGYKVSRKEKRNFPLILESPSPNQTSLYFCASSFTGTLEKLFFGSGTQLSVL.

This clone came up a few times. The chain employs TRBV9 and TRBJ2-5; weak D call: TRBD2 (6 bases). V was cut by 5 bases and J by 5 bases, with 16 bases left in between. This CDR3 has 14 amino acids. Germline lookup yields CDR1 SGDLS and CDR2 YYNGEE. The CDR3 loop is CASSVGGVAETQYF. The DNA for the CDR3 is TGTGCCAGCAGTGTCGGCGGGGTAGCGGAGACCCAGTACTTC. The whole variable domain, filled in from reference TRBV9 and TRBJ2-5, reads DSGVTQTPKHLITATGQRVTLRCSPRSGDLSVYWYQQSLDQGLQFLIQYYNGEERAKGNILERFSAQQFPDLHSELNLSSLELGDSALYFCASSVGGVAETQYFGPGTRLLVL.

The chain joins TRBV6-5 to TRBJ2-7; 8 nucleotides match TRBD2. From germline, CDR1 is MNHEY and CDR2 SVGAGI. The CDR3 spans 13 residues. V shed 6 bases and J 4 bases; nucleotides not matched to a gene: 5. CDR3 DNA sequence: TGTGCCAGCAGCGTCGGGGGGGGGTACGAGCAGTACTTC. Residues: CASSVGGGYEQYF.

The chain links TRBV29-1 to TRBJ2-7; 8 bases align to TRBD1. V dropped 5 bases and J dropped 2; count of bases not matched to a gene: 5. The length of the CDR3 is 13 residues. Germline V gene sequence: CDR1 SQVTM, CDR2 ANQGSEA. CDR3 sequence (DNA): TGCAGCGTTCAACAGGGGGGCCCCTACGAGCAGTACTTC. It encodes CSVQQGGPYEQYF.

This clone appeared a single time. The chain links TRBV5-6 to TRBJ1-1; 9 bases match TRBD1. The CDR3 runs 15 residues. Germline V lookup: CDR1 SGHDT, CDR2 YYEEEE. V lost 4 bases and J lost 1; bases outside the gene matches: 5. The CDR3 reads CASSLGTGPNTEAFF. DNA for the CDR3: TGTGCCAGCAGCCTCGGGACAGGGCCGAACACTGAAGCTTTCTTT. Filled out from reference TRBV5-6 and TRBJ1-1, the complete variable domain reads DAGVTQSPTHLIKTRGQQVTLRCSPKSGHDTVSWYQQALGQGPQFIFQYYEEEERQRGNFPDRFSGHQFPNYSSELNVNALLLGDSALYLCASSLGTGPNTEAFFGQGTRLTVV.

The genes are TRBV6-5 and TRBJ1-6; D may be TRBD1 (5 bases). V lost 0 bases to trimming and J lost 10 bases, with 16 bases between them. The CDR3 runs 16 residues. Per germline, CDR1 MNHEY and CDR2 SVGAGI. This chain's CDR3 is CASSYSQGVIGSPLHF. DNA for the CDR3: TGTGCCAGCAGTTACTCGCAGGGCGTAATTGGCTCACCCCTCCACTTT.

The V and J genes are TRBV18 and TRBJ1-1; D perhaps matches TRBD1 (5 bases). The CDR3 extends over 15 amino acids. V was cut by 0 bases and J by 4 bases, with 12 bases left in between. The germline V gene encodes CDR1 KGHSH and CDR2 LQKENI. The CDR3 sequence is CASSPPGGWGTEAFF. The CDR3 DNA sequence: TGTGCCAGCTCACCACCCGGGGGTTGGGGCACTGAAGCTTTCTTT.